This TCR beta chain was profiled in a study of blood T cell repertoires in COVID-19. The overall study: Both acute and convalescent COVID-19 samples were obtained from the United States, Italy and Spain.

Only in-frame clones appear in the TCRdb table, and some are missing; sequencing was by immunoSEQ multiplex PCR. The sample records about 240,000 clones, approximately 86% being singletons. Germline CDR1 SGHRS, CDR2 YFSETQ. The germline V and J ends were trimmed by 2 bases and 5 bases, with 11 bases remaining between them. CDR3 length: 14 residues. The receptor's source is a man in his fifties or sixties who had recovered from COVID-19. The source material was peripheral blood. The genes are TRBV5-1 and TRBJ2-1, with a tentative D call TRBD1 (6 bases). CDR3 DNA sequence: TGCGCCAGCAGCTTCAGGGGATCGGACAATGAGCAGTTCTTC. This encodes CASSFRGSDNEQFF.